This note documents a single T cell receptor (beta chain) sequence. Produced via immunoSEQ multiplex PCR; TCRdb's table is partial and in-frame only. In the table there are about 210,000 clones, approximately 90% of which are singletons. The sample comes from a study of blood T cell repertoires in COVID-19. Study information: Samples of COVID-19 (acute and convalescent) were obtained from the United States, Italy and Spain. PBMCs, B-cell-depleted T cells, or T cells provided the cDNA or gDNA that made up the material.

Germline V gene sequence: CDR1 SEHNR, CDR2 FQNEAQ (reference sequence). The ends lost 5 bases at V and 1 base at J; junction bases unmatched: 8. CDR3 length: 17 residues. Participants were aged roughly 18 to 90 years, lived in 20 to 30 US areas, and enrolled virtually. The origin of this receptor is a woman aged 35 to 49 with acute COVID-19. Sequenced sample: PBMCs or T cells enriched from blood (not recorded which). The V and J genes are TRBV7-9 and TRBJ1-1; 12 positions match TRBD1. CDR3 in amino acids: CASSPGTGGGRNTEAFF. The CDR3 nucleotides are TGTGCCAGCAGCCCGGGGACAGGGGGCGGACGGAACACTGAAGCTTTCTTT.